Shown below are 9 T cell receptor beta chains from a single sample sequenced in a study of cytomegalovirus exposure and HLA in healthy donors. In the PCR, 60 Vbeta and 13 Jbeta primers were used. Some clones are missing from TCRdb's copy, which holds only in-frame ones; the method was immunoSEQ multiplex PCR. This table has about 120,000 clones, roughly 80% appearing once. Specimen: PBMCs. The receptor set was obtained from a man in his 60s in good health and CMV-seropositive.

The chain couples TRBV19 to TRBJ2-3; tentative D call: TRBD2 (5 bases). CDR3 length equals 14 residues. The ends were cut back, 7 bases at V and 1 base at J, with 12 bases in the middle. The germline gives CDR1 LNHDA, CDR2 SQIVND (reference sequence). CDR3 region: CASNTRGGTDTQYF. The CDR3, as DNA: TGTGCCAGTAACACTAGAGGAGGCACAGATACGCAGTATTTT.

CDR3: CSVGGGRNTEAFF. The CDR3 DNA reads as TGCAGCGTTGGTGGAGGGAGGAACACTGAAGCTTTCTTT. This chain joins TRBV29-1 and TRBJ1-1; D gene ambiguous. The V gene lost 4 bases and the J gene lost 1 base, with 10 bases spanning the gap. Germline V gene data show CDR1 as SQVTM and CDR2 as ANQGSEA. This CDR3 contains 13 residues.

CDR3 in DNA: TGCGCCAGCAGCCATCAAGACAGGGTTGAGGACATTCAGTACTTC. Its translation: CASSHQDRVEDIQYF. The chain uses TRBV4-1 and TRBJ2-4; 7 bases are shared with TRBD1. Germline V CDR1 and CDR2: MGHRA, YSYEKL. V gave up 3 bases and J gave up 8 bases; unmatched junction bases: 10. The CDR3 extends over 15 amino acids.

The gene calls are TRBV5-1 and TRBJ1-1; D is unresolved. The V end lost 5 bases, the J end lost 0 bases, and 17 bases lay between the germline ends. CDR3 length: 16 residues. Germline V gives CDR1 SGHRS, CDR2 YFSETQ. The CDR3 reads CASSIGRGLMNTEAFF. CDR3 nucleotides: TGCGCCAGCAGTATAGGCAGAGGTTTAATGAACACTGAAGCTTTCTTT.

J is TRBJ2-2 and V is TRBV6-1; 11 bases match TRBD2. V gave up 4 bases and J gave up 7 bases; unmatched junction bases: 5. The CDR3 runs to 15 residues. Germline-derived CDR1 and CDR2 are MNHNS and SASEGT. DNA of the CDR3: TGTGCCAGCAGTGGACCAACTAGCGGGGGCGGGGAGCTGTTTTTT. Protein: CASSGPTSGGGELFF.

This chain links TRBV23-1 with TRBJ1-3; D remains unclear. TRBV23-1 is filed as an ORF, its function uncertain. The CDR3 is 11 residues long. The germline V and J ends were trimmed by 6 bases and 8 bases, with 8 bases remaining between them. The DNA for the CDR3 is TGCGCCAGCAGCCGGGAGGACACCATATATTTT. Translated: CASSREDTIYF.

The V gene is TRBV6-1, the J gene TRBJ2-3; 8 bases agree with TRBD1. V shed 3 bases and J 2 bases; nucleotides not matched to a gene: 7. The CDR3 length is 16 residues. Looked up from germline, CDR1 is MNHNS and CDR2 is SASEGT. DNA of the CDR3: TGTGCCAGCAGTGAGCCAACAGGGGGATACACAGATACGCAGTATTTT. Its translation is CASSEPTGGYTDTQYF.

This clone came up once. The CDR3 nucleotides are TGTGCCAGTAGGGCCGGGACTAGCGGGAGGGGGTCCTACAATGAGCAGTTCTTC. This encodes CASRAGTSGRGSYNEQFF. V gene TRBV19 combines with J gene TRBJ2-1, with TRBD2 identical over 16 bases. Germline V gives CDR1 LNHDA, CDR2 SQIVND (reference sequence). The CDR3 loop spans 18 amino acids. V lost 6 bases to trimming and J lost 1 base; unmatched junction nucleotides: 6.

This clone was seen only once. The genes are TRBV5-1 and TRBJ2-4; 8 nucleotides match TRBD2. The CDR3 has 17 residues. The V gene end was trimmed by 4 bases and the J gene end by 0 bases; junction bases not matched to a gene: 9. Per the germline V gene, CDR1 is SGHRS and CDR2 is YFSETQ. As DNA, the CDR3 is TGCGCCAGCAGCCCGGCGGGGGGCCCAATAGCCAAAAACATTCAGTACTTC. Its protein is CASSPAGGPIAKNIQYF.